This TCR beta chain was recovered during a study of blood T cell repertoires in COVID-19. Study at large: Samples taken during acute and convalescent COVID-19 were collected in the United States, Italy and Spain.

Per the germline V gene, CDR1 is SGHTS and CDR2 is YDEGEE. The CDR3 runs to 16 residues. Trimming cost V 0 bases and J 3 bases; bases outside gene matches: 4. TCRdb keeps only in-frame clones here, not all; method: immunoSEQ multiplex PCR. Altogether approximately 75,000 clones are present, more than 65% being singletons, with the ten largest covering 28%. The sequence was obtained from a woman of 80 years or more with active or convalescent COVID-19. Sample: peripheral blood. The rearrangement joins TRBV5-8 to TRBJ1-2, with TRBD1 matching 11 bases. CDR3 loop: CASSLEMGQGDYGYTF. The CDR3 DNA reads as TGTGCCAGCAGCTTGGAGATGGGACAGGGGGACTATGGCTACACCTTC.